The 16 T cell receptor beta chains reported below all come from one sample, sequenced in a study of blood T cells in healthy people across ages. Primers used in a second PCR of roughly 7 to 12 cycles were a sample-barcoded 5' primer and a J-beta primer mix. From the 5' RACE reads, TCRdb called clonotypes with MiXCR, one entry per CDR3 protein. The sample shows about a million distinct CDR3 sequences, 45% to 50% of them seen only once. The sequencing input was blood. Receptors were obtained from a man in his thirties or forties in good health.

The chain joins TRBV5-1 to TRBJ2-4, with D perhaps matching TRBD1 (5 bases). The J call is doubtful: the DNA matches TRBJ2-7 better. CDR3 length: 15 residues. Per the germline V gene, CDR1 is SGHRS and CDR2 is YFSETQ. CDR3 nucleotide sequence: TGCGCCAGCATGCTCCCCCACAGGTCTTCCTACGAGCAGTACTTC. It yields the protein CASMLPHRSSYEQYF.

This clonotype was detected ten times or more. The chain joins TRBV24-1 to TRBJ2-3, with D tentatively TRBD2 (7 bases). Germline-derived CDR1 and CDR2 are KGHDR and SFDVKD. Trimming cost V 5 bases and J 3 bases, with 11 bases left between them. There are 14 residues in the CDR3. The CDR3 coding sequence is TGTGCCACCAGTGCGGGGGGCAATACAGATACGCAGTATTTT. Its protein product is CATSAGGNTDTQYF.

This clonotype has only a few counts. The J gene is TRBJ1-2, the V gene TRBV7-2, with D unresolved. The V end lost 3 bases, the J end lost 0 bases, and 11 bases lay between the germline ends. CDR3 length equals 15 residues. CDR1 is SGHTA and CDR2 is FQGNSA in the germline V gene. CDR3 in DNA: TGTGCCAGCAGCTTCCAAACAATGCCTAACTATGGCTACACCTTC. It specifies CASSFQTMPNYGYTF.

This sequence joins TRBV7-2 and TRBJ2-3; 8 bases line up with TRBD2. Trimming at V came to 5 bases and at J to 5 bases, leaving 6 bases not matched to a gene. CDR1 and CDR2 from the germline V gene are SGHTA and FQGNSA. This CDR3 spans 14 amino acids. CDR3 sequence (DNA): TGTGCCAGCAGCATCGGGGGGGCCGAAGATACGCAGTATTTT. Amino acids: CASSIGGAEDTQYF.

There are a few counts of this clonotype. The chain is built from TRBV13 and TRBJ1-2; D call uncertain. Trimming stripped 2 bases from V and 3 bases from J, with 13 bases between. The CDR3 covers 15 residues. The germline gives CDR1 PRHDT, CDR2 FYEKMQ (reference sequence). This CDR3 is CASSLSAFLHYGYTF. As DNA, the CDR3 is TGTGCCAGCAGCTTAAGCGCCTTTCTCCACTATGGCTACACCTTC. Filled out from reference TRBV13 and TRBJ1-2, the complete variable domain reads AAGVIQSPRHLIKEKRETATLKCYPIPRHDTVYWYQQGPGQDPQFLISFYEKMQSDKGSIPDRFSAQQFSDYHSELNMSSLELGDSALYFCASSLSAFLHYGYTFGSGTRLTVV.

The rearrangement links TRBV18 to TRBJ2-7; 10 positions match TRBD1. The CDR3 runs to 15 residues. CDR1 and CDR2 (germline): KGHSH, LQKENI. V gave up 6 bases and J gave up 6 bases; unmatched junction bases: 11. CDR3 amino acids: CASSRTGTGESEQYF. CDR3 DNA sequence: TGTGCCAGCTCTCGTACCGGGACAGGGGAAAGCGAGCAGTACTTC.

With regard to this clonotype: A read error may produce the germline difference seen at one junction end. J is TRBJ1-5 and V is TRBV15, with D perhaps TRBD1 (6 bases). Germline CDR1 reads LNHNV; CDR2 reads YYDKDF (reference sequence). The CDR3 has 12 amino acids. The CDR3 region is CVTRDMRQPQHF. The CDR3 region has the DNA TGTGTCACCAGGGACATGCGACAGCCCCAGCATTTT. Variable domain in full (rest from reference TRBV15 and TRBJ1-5): DAMVIQNPRYQVTQFGKPVTLSCSQTLNHNVMYWYQQKSSQAPKLLFHYYDKDFNNEADTPDNFQSRRPNTSFCFLDIRSPGLGDTAMYLCVTRDMRQPQHFGDGTRLSIL.

This clonotype was counted only a few times. V gene TRBV12-3 or TRBV12-4 combines with J gene TRBJ2-5; 7 nucleotides agree with TRBD1. The DNA end is a closer match to TRBJ2-7, so the J assignment may be wrong. The CDR3 totals 14 residues. CDR3 sequence reads: CASSSTGVSYEQYF. The CDR3 coding sequence is TGTGCCAGCAGTTCAACAGGGGTCAGCTACGAGCAGTACTTC.

CDR3 nucleotide sequence: TGTGCCTGGAGGGGGACTAGCGGGGTAGAGACCCAGTACTTC. It specifies CAWRGTSGVETQYF. V usage is TRBV30 and J usage is TRBJ2-7, with 13 nucleotides matching TRBD2. The DNA end is a closer match to TRBJ2-5, so the J assignment may be wrong. Per germline, CDR1 GTSNPN and CDR2 SVGIG (reference sequence). The CDR3 extends over 14 amino acids.

The chain uses TRBV6-1 and TRBJ2-5; no reliable D call. Judging by the DNA end, TRBJ2-7 fits better; the J call may be wrong. CDR3 length: 13 residues. Germline CDR1 reads MNHNS; CDR2 reads SASEGT. The CDR3 region has the DNA TGTGCCAGCAGTGAGCGCCCCGGTCACGAGCAGTACTTC. Its translation is CASSERPGHEQYF.

There are many counts of this clonotype. The rearrangement joins TRBV9 to TRBJ2-5, with TRBD2 as a possible D gene (6 bases). V gave up 4 bases and J gave up 0 bases, with 13 bases separating them. The CDR3 contains 15 residues. Looked up from germline, CDR1 is SGDLS and CDR2 is YYNGEE. CDR3 in DNA: TGTGCCAGCAGCTCTTCCGGGACTTACCAAGAGACCCAGTACTTC. Its protein product is CASSSSGTYQETQYF. Complete variable domain (other parts from reference TRBV9 and TRBJ2-5): DSGVTQTPKHLITATGQRVTLRCSPRSGDLSVYWYQQSLDQGLQFLIQYYNGEERAKGNILERFSAQQFPDLHSELNLSSLELGDSALYFCASSSSGTYQETQYFGPGTRLLVL.

The chain uses TRBV3-1 and TRBJ2-3; TRBD2 is a possible D gene (5 bases). Germline assignment: CDR1 LGHDT and CDR2 YNNKEL (reference sequence). Between the trimmed V and J ends, which lost 1 base and 7 bases, there was a span of 12 bases. This CDR3 is 14 amino acids long. CDR3 DNA sequence: TGTGCCAGCAGCCAAGGTGACTACGGGAATACGCAGTATTTT. It codes for CASSQGDYGNTQYF.

This clonotype has a handful of counts. This chain joins TRBV2 and TRBJ1-4; D is unresolved. CDR3 length equals 15 residues. CDR1 is SNHLY, CDR2 FYNNEI, per germline. The V end was cut by 7 bases, the J end by 0 bases, with 12 bases between. Written as DNA, the CDR3 is TGTGCCAGCATTAATCAGCGGGCAACTAATGAAAAACTGTTTTTT. It translates to CASINQRATNEKLFF.

V and J are TRBV20-1 and TRBJ2-4, with D maybe TRBD1 (6 bases). There are 15 residues in the CDR3. V was clipped by 0 bases and J by 0 bases, with 9 bases between them. CDR1 is DFQATT and CDR2 is SNEGSKA in the germline V gene (reference sequence). The CDR3 coding sequence is TGCAGTGCTAGAGATCAGGGGATAGCCAAAAACATTCAGTACTTC. Its protein product is CSARDQGIAKNIQYF.

The V call is TRBV29-1, the J call TRBJ1-5; perhaps TRBD1 as D (5 bases). The V gene's germline CDR1 is SQVTM and CDR2 ANQGSEA. Trimming removed 6 bases at V and 3 bases at J, with 12 bases between. The CDR3 has 13 amino acids. In DNA form, the CDR3 reads TGCAGCGTGGCCACAGGTTACAATCAGCCCCAGCATTTT. Translation: CSVATGYNQPQHF.

V gene TRBV12-3 or TRBV12-4 combines with J gene TRBJ2-6; D gene unclear. V gave up 5 bases and J gave up 0 bases, with 11 bases separating them. The CDR3 length is 16 residues. The CDR3 region is CASSPQPGSGANVLTF. The CDR3 nucleotides read TGTGCCAGCAGTCCCCAACCCGGCTCTGGGGCCAACGTCCTGACTTTC.